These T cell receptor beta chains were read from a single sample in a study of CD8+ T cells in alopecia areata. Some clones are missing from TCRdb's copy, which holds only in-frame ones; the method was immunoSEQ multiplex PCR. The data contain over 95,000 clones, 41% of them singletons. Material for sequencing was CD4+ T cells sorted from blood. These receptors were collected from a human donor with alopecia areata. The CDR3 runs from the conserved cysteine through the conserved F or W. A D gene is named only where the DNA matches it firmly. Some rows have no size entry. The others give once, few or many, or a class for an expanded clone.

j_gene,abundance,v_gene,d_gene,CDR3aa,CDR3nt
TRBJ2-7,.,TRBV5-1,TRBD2,CASSLVLAGASEQYF,TGCGCCAGCAGCTTGGTACTAGCGGGAGCGAGTGAGCAGTACTTC
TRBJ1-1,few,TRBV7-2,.,CASSLSSMGGGTEAFF,TGTGCCAGCAGCTTATCGTCTATGGGGGGAGGCACTGAAGCTTTCTTT
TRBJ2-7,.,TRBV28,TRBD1,CASVGQGADEQYF,TGTGCCAGCGTTGGACAGGGGGCCGACGAGCAGTACTTC
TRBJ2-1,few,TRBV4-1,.,CASSLRQGLEQFF,TGCGCCAGCAGCCTTCGCCAGGGTCTAGAGCAGTTCTTC
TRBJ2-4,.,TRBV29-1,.,CSVVRGTKNIQYF,TGCAGCGTTGTTAGGGGAACCAAAAACATTCAGTACTTC
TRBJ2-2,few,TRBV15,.,CATTPRYGVGTGELFF,TGTGCCACCACCCCCCGATATGGAGTTGGCACCGGGGAGCTGTTTTTT
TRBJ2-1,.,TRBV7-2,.,CASSLEIGLYNEQFF,TGTGCCAGCAGCTTGGAAATTGGACTGTACAATGAGCAGTTCTTC
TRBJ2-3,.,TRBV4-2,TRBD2,CASSQDRAFVQRGNQAQYF,TGTGCCAGCAGCCAAGATCGGGCCTTTGTTCAGCGGGGAAACCAGGCGCAGTATTTT
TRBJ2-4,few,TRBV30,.,CAWSTKNIQYF,TGTGCCTGGAGTACCAAAAACATTCAGTACTTC
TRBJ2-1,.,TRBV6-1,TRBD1,CASSGSRDRLYNEQFF,TGTGCCAGCAGTGGGTCCCGGGACAGATTATACAATGAGCAGTTCTTC
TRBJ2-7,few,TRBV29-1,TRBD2,CSVDGGDYSYEQYF,TGCAGCGTTGACGGGGGGGATTACTCCTACGAGCAGTACTTC
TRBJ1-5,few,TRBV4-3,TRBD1,CASSSDRGVKPQHF,TGCGCCAGCAGCAGCGACAGGGGTGTTAAGCCCCAGCATTTT
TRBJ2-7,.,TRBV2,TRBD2,CASSRIAGTTYEQYF,TGTGCCAGCAGCCGTATAGCGGGAACGACCTACGAGCAGTACTTC
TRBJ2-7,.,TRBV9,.,CASSVMDRTEQYF,TGTGCCAGCAGCGTAATGGACCGGACGGAGCAGTACTTC
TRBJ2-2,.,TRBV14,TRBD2,CASNPGTGLGILGELFF,TGTGCCAGCAACCCGGGCACGGGACTAGGGATCCTCGGGGAGCTGTTTTTT
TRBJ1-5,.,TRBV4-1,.,CASSYQPLSLGNQPQHF,TGCGCCAGCAGCTACCAGCCCCTAAGTTTAGGCAATCAGCCCCAGCATTTT
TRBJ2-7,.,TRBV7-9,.,CASSLTQREQYF,TGTGCCAGCAGCTTAACCCAGCGCGAGCAGTACTTC
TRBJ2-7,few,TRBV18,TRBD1,CASSSTGTVAYEQYF,TGTGCCAGCTCGTCCACCGGGACAGTCGCCTACGAGCAGTACTTC
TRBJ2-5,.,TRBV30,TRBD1,CAWKGAEETQYF,TGTGCCTGGAAGGGGGCTGAGGAGACCCAGTACTTC
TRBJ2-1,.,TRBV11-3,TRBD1,CASRRGQGKQREQFF,TGTGCCAGCAGACGTGGACAGGGGAAGCAACGTGAGCAGTTCTTC
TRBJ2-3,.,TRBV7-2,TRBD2,CASSLLRLAGSTDTQYF,TGTGCCAGCAGCTTACTCCGGCTAGCGGGCTCCACAGATACGCAGTATTTT
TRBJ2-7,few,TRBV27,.,CASSSLAIQYF,TGTGCCAGCAGTTCGCTAGCGATACAGTACTTC
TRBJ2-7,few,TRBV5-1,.,CASSARRGSSSYEQYF,TGCGCCAGCAGCGCCAGAAGGGGATCTAGCTCCTACGAGCAGTACTTC
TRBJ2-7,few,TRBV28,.,CASSGTPTYEQYF,TGTGCCAGCAGTGGGACACCGACCTACGAGCAGTACTTC
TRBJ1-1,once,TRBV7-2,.,CASSLITEAFF,TGTGCCAGCAGCTTAATCACTGAAGCTTTCTTT
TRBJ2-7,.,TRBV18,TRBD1,CASSPRGQGTWYF,TGTGCCAGCTCACCACGGGGACAGGGCACATGGTACTTC
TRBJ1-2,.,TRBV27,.,CASSPPGDIYGYTF,TGTGCCAGCAGTCCTCCGGGGGACATCTATGGCTACACCTTC
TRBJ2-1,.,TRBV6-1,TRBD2,CASIVGGTSYNEQFF,TGTGCCAGCATCGTCGGGGGGACCTCCTACAATGAGCAGTTCTTC
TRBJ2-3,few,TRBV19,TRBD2,CASSMRWDYRTDTQYF,TGTGCCAGTAGTATGAGGTGGGACTACCGCACAGATACGCAGTATTTT
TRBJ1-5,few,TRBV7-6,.,CASSLRQGRGQPQHF,TGTGCCAGCAGCTTAAGGCAGGGTAGGGGACAGCCCCAGCATTTT
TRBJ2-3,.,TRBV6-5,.,CASSYSGGQPTDTQYF,TGTGCCAGCAGTTACTCTGGTGGACAGCCCACAGATACGCAGTATTTT
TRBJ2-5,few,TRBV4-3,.,CASSQDTSKETQYF,TGCGCCAGCAGCCAAGATACTAGTAAAGAGACCCAGTACTTC
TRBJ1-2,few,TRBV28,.,CASSLYEGGYTF,TGTGCCAGCAGTTTATACGAGGGAGGCTACACCTTC
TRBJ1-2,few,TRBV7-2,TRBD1,CASSPRDREYGYTF,TGTGCCAGCAGCCCCCGGGACAGGGAGTATGGCTACACCTTC
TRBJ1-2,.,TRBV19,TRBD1,CASNSQAGQGADYGYTF,TGTGCCAGCAATTCCCAGGCTGGACAGGGGGCAGACTATGGCTACACCTTC
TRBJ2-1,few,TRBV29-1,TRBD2,CSVGVRLASNEQFF,TGCAGCGTTGGTGTTAGACTAGCGAGCAATGAGCAGTTCTTC
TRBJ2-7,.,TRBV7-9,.,CASSLEMDSYEQYF,TGTGCCAGCAGCTTAGAAATGGACAGCTACGAGCAGTACTTC
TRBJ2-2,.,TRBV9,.,CASSPRALNTGELFF,TGTGCCAGCAGCCCTAGGGCTCTGAACACCGGGGAGCTGTTTTTT
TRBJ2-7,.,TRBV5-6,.,CASNAQGPYEQYF,TGTGCCAGCAACGCACAGGGACCCTACGAGCAGTACTTC
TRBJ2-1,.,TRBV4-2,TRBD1,CASSFLGQGKDEQFF,TGTGCCAGCAGCTTTCTGGGACAGGGAAAAGATGAGCAGTTCTTC
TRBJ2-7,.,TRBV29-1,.,CSVERNTHGSNEQYF,TGCAGCGTTGAAAGGAACACTCACGGCTCGAACGAGCAGTACTTC
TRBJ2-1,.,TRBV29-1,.,CSVGRGNEQFF,TGCAGCGTTGGCAGGGGCAATGAGCAGTTCTTC